Below are 7 T cell receptor beta chains sequenced from a single sample in a study of blood T cell repertoires in COVID-19. The protocol was immunoSEQ multiplex PCR, while the TCRdb copy is restricted to in-frame clones and leaves out a portion. The repertoire holds fewer than 120,000 clones, with approximately 90% as singletons. Specimen: peripheral blood. The receptors come from a woman aged 45 to 65 with acute or convalescent COVID-19.

This chain links TRBV2 with TRBJ1-6; maybe TRBD1 (6 bases). The V and J ends lost 6 bases and 7 bases respectively, with 16 bases between them. Looked up from germline, CDR1 is SNHLY and CDR2 is FYNNEI. The CDR3 has 15 amino acids. The CDR3, as DNA: TGTGCCAGCAGGCAGGGGACGAACACCAATTCACCCCTCCACTTT. Amino acids: CASRQGTNTNSPLHF.

The gene calls are TRBV27 and TRBJ2-5, with 9 nucleotides matching TRBD2. This CDR3 has 14 residues. With V trimmed by 8 bases and J by 4 bases, 8 bases remained unmatched. Germline CDR1 reads MNHEY; CDR2 reads SMNVEV (reference sequence). The CDR3 nucleotides read TGTGCCAGCGGGGGACTAGCTCTAGGAGAGACCCAGTACTTC. Translated: CASGGLALGETQYF.

The CDR3: CASSYSVGIEAFF. The CDR3 coding sequence is TGTGCCAGCAGTTACTCGGTGGGCATTGAAGCTTTCTTT. This sequence joins TRBV6-6 and TRBJ1-1; no clear D. Germline V gives CDR1 MNHNY, CDR2 SVGAGI (reference sequence). The CDR3 length is 13 residues. V was cut by 0 bases and J by 7 bases, with 9 bases left in between.

The sample holds a few counts of this clone. The chain couples TRBV7-9 to TRBJ1-1, with a tentative D call TRBD1 (6 bases). The CDR3 is made up of 13 amino acids. Looked up from germline, CDR1 is SEHNR and CDR2 is FQNEAQ (reference sequence). V lost 3 bases to trimming and J lost 10 bases, with 15 bases between them. This chain's CDR3 is CASSFGTPERAFF. Written as DNA, the CDR3 is TGTGCCAGCAGCTTCGGGACACCCGAGCGAGCTTTCTTT. Filled out from reference TRBV7-9 and TRBJ1-1, the complete variable domain reads DTGVSQNPRHKITKRGQNVTFRCDPISEHNRLYWYRQTLGQGPEFLTYFQNEAQLEKSRLLSDRFSAERPKGSFSTLEIQRTEQGDSAMYLCASSFGTPERAFFGQGTRLTVV.

The chain recombines TRBV19 with TRBJ2-1; a weak D match, TRBD2 (6 bases). Germline lookup yields CDR1 LNHDA and CDR2 SQIVND (reference sequence). Trimming removed 6 bases from V and 10 bases from J, with 13 bases in between. The length of the CDR3 is 12 residues. Here the CDR3 DNA reads TGTGCCAGTAGGGGAGTAGCGGACGAGCAGTTCTTC. Its translation: CASRGVADEQFF.

This chain uses TRBV4-2 with TRBJ2-2; D not resolved. This CDR3 is built from 16 residues. Germline V gene data show CDR1 as LGHNA and CDR2 as YNFKEQ. The germline V and J ends were trimmed by 1 base and 4 bases, with 13 bases remaining between them. CDR3 region: CASSQVGLDLTGELFF. The CDR3 DNA follows: TGTGCCAGCAGCCAAGTTGGTCTAGACCTCACCGGGGAGCTGTTTTTT.

This chain links TRBV27 with TRBJ2-5, with TRBD1 matching 7 bases. The CDR3 has 15 residues. J was trimmed by 5 bases and V by 6 bases; bases with no gene match: 12. CDR1 is MNHEY, CDR2 SMNVEV, per germline (reference sequence). The CDR3 DNA sequence: TGTGCCAGCAGGCTGACAGGGCCCGAGGGGGAGACCCAGTACTTC. Residues: CASRLTGPEGETQYF.